The text below deals with one TCR beta chain. This sample stems from a study of blood T cell repertoires in COVID-19. Data came from immunoSEQ multiplex PCR; TCRdb stores just in-frame clones and leaves some out. Of under 250,000 clones listed, around 79% are singletons. Trimming took 1 base from V and 4 from J; bases not matched to a gene: 7. Germline V gives CDR1 SGHTA, CDR2 FQGNSA. The CDR3 contains 16 residues. The material sequenced was peripheral blood. The TCR comes from a woman between 40 and 50 years old with COVID-19, enrolled during active disease. This chain joins TRBV7-2 and TRBJ1-2; 9 nucleotides line up with TRBD1. This CDR3 reads CASSLGPDRGGYGYTF. The CDR3 region has the DNA TGTGCCAGCAGCTTAGGACCTGACAGGGGGGGCTATGGCTACACCTTC. The complete variable domain, with remaining parts taken from reference TRBV7-2 and TRBJ1-2, reads GAGVSQSPSNKVTEKGKDVELRCDPISGHTALYWYRQSLGQGLEFLIYFQGNSAPDKSGLPSDRFSAERTGGSVSTLTIQRTQQEDSAVYLCASSLGPDRGGYGYTFGSGTRLTVV.